The present T cell receptor beta chain was sequenced within a study of CD4 T cells in relation to SARS-CoV-2 and coronaviruses. The unexposed donors gave CD4+ T cells in about 2010-2019, prior to COVID-19. CD4+ T cells were isolated from the cells after 10 days of culture. As for this clone: No antigen is known for it.

The method was immunoSEQ multiplex PCR; TCRdb's version includes in-frame clones alone and lacks a portion of them. The sample has under 25,000 clones, roughly 78% seen once; the top ten hold 19%. The CDR3 consists of 12 residues. CDR1 and CDR2 (germline): LGHDT, YNNKEL (reference sequence). The germline V and J ends were trimmed by 5 bases and 7 bases, with 12 bases remaining between them. Sequenced material: CD4+ T cells from PBMCs, cultured in vitro. The gene calls are TRBV3-1 (or the pseudogene TRBV3-2) and TRBJ2-7; D gene uncertain. The source of this sequence is a human donor in good health. As DNA, the CDR3 is TGTGCCAGCAGCACACCGGGTGGTGAGCAGTACTTC. This sequence encodes CASSTPGGEQYF.